Each of the 5 T cell receptor beta chains below was sequenced from the same sample in a study of shared clonotypes between healthy human individuals. The data were produced by immunoSEQ multiplex PCR, yet TCRdb's version contains in-frame clones alone and is incomplete. This sample has around 1.9 million clones; 93% occur once, and the top ten carry around 1.7%. CD8 cells regarded as naive lacked CD45RO, were positively chosen for CCR7, and omitted terminally differentiated effector memory CD45RA+ cells. The sample was naive CD8+ T cells from PBMCs. The origin of the receptors is a man between 18 and 35 years old in good health. Some clones in this sample may be carry-over from other donors' samples.

The chain recombines TRBV27 with TRBJ1-5; no firm D call. The CDR3 totals 12 residues. The V end lost 10 bases, the J end lost 4 bases, and 11 bases lay between the germline ends. Germline CDR1 is MNHEY and CDR2 is SMNVEV (reference sequence). For the CDR3, the DNA is TGTGCCACCGGGCCGGGGAATCAGCCCCAGCATTTT. This translates into CATGPGNQPQHF.

This clone has just one count. The chain links TRBV9 to TRBJ2-7; 12 bases line up with TRBD1. V shed 4 bases and J 2 bases; nucleotides not matched to a gene: 7. Germline CDR1 is SGDLS and CDR2 is YYNGEE. The CDR3 consists of 16 residues. DNA of the CDR3: TGTGCCAGCAGCCCCGGGACAGGGGGCAGGACCTACGAGCAGTACTTC. Translation: CASSPGTGGRTYEQYF.

The rearrangement links TRBV28 to TRBJ2-1; D is perhaps TRBD1 (6 bases). The CDR3 is 14 amino acids. Germline CDR1 reads MDHEN; CDR2 reads SYDVKM. Trimming took 7 bases from V and 1 from J, leaving 11 bases between them. The CDR3 nucleotides read TGTGCCAGCATCCGTCAGGGGTCCTACAATGAGCAGTTCTTC. It encodes CASIRQGSYNEQFF.

The chain couples TRBV4-1 to TRBJ2-7; 7 bases fit TRBD1. This CDR3 comprises 16 residues. Germline V gene data show CDR1 as MGHRA and CDR2 as YSYEKL. Trimming at V came to 0 bases and at J to 3 bases, leaving 8 bases not matched to a gene. In nucleotides, the CDR3 is TGCGCCAGCAGCCAAGATGGGTCGGGACAGTACTACGAGCAGTACTTC. Its protein product is CASSQDGSGQYYEQYF.

Regarding this clone: This same CDR3 is encoded by further DNA sequences in the sample. This chain links TRBV27 with TRBJ2-7; D ambiguous. V was clipped by 0 bases and J by 0 bases, with 9 bases between them. The CDR3 has 15 residues. Germline V gene lookup returns CDR1 MNHEY and CDR2 SMNVEV (reference sequence). The CDR3 DNA is TGTGCCAGCAGTTTATCAGGCACAGCCTCCTACGAGCAGTACTTC. Its protein is CASSLSGTASYEQYF.